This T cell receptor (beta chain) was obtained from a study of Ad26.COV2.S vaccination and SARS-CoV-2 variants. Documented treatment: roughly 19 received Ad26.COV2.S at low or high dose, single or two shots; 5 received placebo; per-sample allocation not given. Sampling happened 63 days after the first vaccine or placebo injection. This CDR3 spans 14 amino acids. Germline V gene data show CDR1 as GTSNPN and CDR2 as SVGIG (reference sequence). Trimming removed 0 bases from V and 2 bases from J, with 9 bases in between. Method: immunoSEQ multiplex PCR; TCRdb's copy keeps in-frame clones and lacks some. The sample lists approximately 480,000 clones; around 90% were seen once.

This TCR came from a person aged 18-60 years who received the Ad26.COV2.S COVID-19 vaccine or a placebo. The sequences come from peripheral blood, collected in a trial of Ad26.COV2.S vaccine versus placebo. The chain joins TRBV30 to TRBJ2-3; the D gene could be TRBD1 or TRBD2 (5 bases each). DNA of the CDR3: TGTGCCTGGAGTGTGAGGGACGTCACAGATACGCAGTATTTT. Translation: CAWSVRDVTDTQYF.